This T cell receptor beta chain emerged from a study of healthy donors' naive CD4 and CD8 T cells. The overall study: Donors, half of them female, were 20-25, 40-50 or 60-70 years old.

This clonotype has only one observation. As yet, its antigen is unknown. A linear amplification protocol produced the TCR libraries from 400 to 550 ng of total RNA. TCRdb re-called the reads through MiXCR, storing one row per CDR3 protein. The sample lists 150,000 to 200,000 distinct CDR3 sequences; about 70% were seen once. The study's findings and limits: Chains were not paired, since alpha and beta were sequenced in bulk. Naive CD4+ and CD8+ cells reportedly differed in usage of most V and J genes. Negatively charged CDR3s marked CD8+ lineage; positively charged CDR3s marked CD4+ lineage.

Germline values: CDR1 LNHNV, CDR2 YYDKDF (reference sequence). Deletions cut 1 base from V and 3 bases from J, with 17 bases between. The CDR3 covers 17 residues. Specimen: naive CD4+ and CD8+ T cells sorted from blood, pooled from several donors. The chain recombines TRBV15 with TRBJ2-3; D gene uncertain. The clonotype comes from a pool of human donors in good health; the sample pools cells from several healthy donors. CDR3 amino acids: CATSRAVGPRWTDTQYF. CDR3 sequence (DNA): TGTGCCACCAGCAGAGCTGTCGGCCCGCGATGGACAGATACGCAGTATTTT. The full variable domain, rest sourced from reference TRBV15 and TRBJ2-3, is DAMVIQNPRYQVTQFGKPVTLSCSQTLNHNVMYWYQQKSSQAPKLLFHYYDKDFNNEADTPDNFQSRRPNTSFCFLDIRSPGLGDTAMYLCATSRAVGPRWTDTQYFGPGTRLTVL.